The 21 T cell receptor beta chains reported below all come from one sample, sequenced in a study of PD-1 blockade in classical Hodgkin lymphoma (dated by TCRdb to the early 2020s). Sample time point, as interpreted from the label and publication: newly diagnosed, previously untreated cHL patient sample. A Miltenyi CD4+ T cell isolation kit was used for magnetic negative selection to purify CD4+ T cells from thawed PBMCs. The method was the immunoSEQ multiplex PCR assay. In TCRdb, the immuneACCESS table is reduced to in-frame sequences with V and J assigned. These tables do not hold every clone; where another copy was compared, an unresolved V gene accounts for under half, and the others remain unexplained. Here the sample has about 15,000 clones; around 83% occur a single time. The ten largest clones capture roughly 0.88% of the sample. The sequencing input was CD4+ T cells from blood. These receptors came from a human donor with classical Hodgkin lymphoma.

The chain links TRBV28 to TRBJ1-5; TRBD1 agrees at 9 bases. Germline loops: CDR1 MDHEN, CDR2 SYDVKM. The V gene end was trimmed by 8 bases and the J gene end by 7 bases; junction bases not matched to a gene: 12. The CDR3 extends over 15 amino acids. CDR3 region: CASRTQQGAGQPQHF. Written as DNA, the CDR3 is TGTGCCAGCCGAACCCAACAGGGGGCAGGGCAGCCCCAGCATTTT.

The table lists this clone with a count of one. The chain is built from TRBV4-3 and TRBJ2-3, with TRBD2 matching 8 bases. Germline values: CDR1 LGHNA, CDR2 YSLEER. Trimming removed 1 base from V and 3 bases from J; junction bases left unmatched: 9. CDR3 length: 17 amino acids. The DNA for the CDR3 is TGCGCCAGCAGCCAAGCTCCGGGGGGACTAGGGACAGATACGCAGTATTTT. It encodes CASSQAPGGLGTDTQYF.

This clone has only a few counts. The chain has TRBV30 and TRBJ1-2; D is ambiguous. Germline CDR1 and CDR2: GTSNPN and SVGIG (reference sequence). V gave up 1 base and J gave up 6 bases, with 12 bases separating them. This CDR3 spans 13 amino acids. The CDR3 bases are TGTGCCTGGAGTGGTCGGGGTAGGGATGGCTACACCTTC. Translating gives CAWSGRGRDGYTF.

This sequence joins TRBV7-7 and TRBJ2-1, with 9 positions matching TRBD2. Germline V gene lookup returns CDR1 SSHAT and CDR2 FNYEAQ (reference sequence). The CDR3 spans 14 residues. J was trimmed by 3 bases and V by 5 bases; bases with no gene match: 2. Here the CDR3 DNA reads TGTGCCAGCAGCCGACTAGCGGACTACAATGAGCAGTTCTTC. This encodes CASSRLADYNEQFF.

The V gene is TRBV6-5, the J gene TRBJ1-2, with D tentatively TRBD1 (5 bases). V lost 6 bases and J lost 2, with 10 bases in between. Per the germline V gene, CDR1 is MNHEY and CDR2 is SVGAGI. CDR3 length equals 13 residues. The CDR3: CASRRGGNYGYTF. CDR3 bases: TGTGCCAGCAGGCGGGGGGGGAACTATGGCTACACCTTC.

V is TRBV28 and J is TRBJ2-2, with D tentatively TRBD1 or TRBD2 (6 bases each). The V gene lost 3 bases and the J gene lost 6 bases, with 14 bases spanning the gap. Germline V gene sequence: CDR1 MDHEN, CDR2 SYDVKM. This CDR3 spans 15 amino acids. The CDR3 spells CASSFGGAGAGELFF. The CDR3 DNA is TGTGCCAGCAGTTTTGGAGGGGCAGGGGCCGGGGAGCTGTTTTTT.

V and J are TRBV28 and TRBJ2-5; D gene unclear. Trimming shortened V by 3 bases and J by 4 bases, and 6 bases separated the two germline ends. This CDR3 is built from 12 residues. Germline CDR1 reads MDHEN; CDR2 reads SYDVKM. The CDR3 coding sequence is TGTGCCAGCAGTTTCGTAGGAGAGACCCAGTACTTC. Protein: CASSFVGETQYF. The full variable domain, rest sourced from reference TRBV28 and TRBJ2-5, is DVKVTQSSRYLVKRTGEKVFLECVQDMDHENMFWYRQDPGLGLRLIYFSYDVKMKEKGDIPEGYSVSREKKERFSLILESASTNQTSMYLCASSFVGETQYFGPGTRLLVL.

V and J are TRBV20-1 and TRBJ2-3; D not certain. The germline CDR1 and CDR2 sequences are DFQATT and SNEGSKA (reference sequence). The CDR3 spans 10 residues. With 5 bases removed from V and 6 bases from J, the gap between germline ends came to 6 bases. The CDR3 nucleotides read TGCAGTGCTTCCGGGGATACGCAGTATTTT. Protein: CSASGDTQYF.

The chain joins TRBV11-2 to TRBJ1-1; D may be TRBD1 (5 bases). The CDR3 spans 15 residues. CDR1 is SGHAT and CDR2 is FQNNGV in the germline V gene. V dropped 5 bases and J dropped 1 base, with 14 bases sitting between them. The CDR3 region is CASSHVGAANTEAFF. CDR3 nucleotide sequence: TGTGCCAGCAGCCACGTCGGGGCGGCGAACACTGAAGCTTTCTTT.

The chain couples TRBV7-2 to TRBJ1-2; D call uncertain. Germline lookup yields CDR1 SGHTA and CDR2 FQGNSA. Trimming pared 2 bases from V and 5 bases from J, leaving 12 bases between. This CDR3 is 14 amino acids long. DNA of the CDR3: TGTGCCAGCAGCTTAATAGGGTTTGAGTATGGCTACACCTTC. It is translated as CASSLIGFEYGYTF. Using reference TRBV7-2 and TRBJ1-2 for the parts outside the CDR3, the full variable domain is GAGVSQSPSNKVTEKGKDVELRCDPISGHTALYWYRQSLGQGLEFLIYFQGNSAPDKSGLPSDRFSAERTGGSVSTLTIQRTQQEDSAVYLCASSLIGFEYGYTFGSGTRLTVV.

The chain employs TRBV19 and TRBJ1-4; D gene ambiguous. The length of the CDR3 is 15 residues. With 3 bases removed from V and 8 bases from J, the gap between germline ends came to 16 bases. Germline CDR1 and CDR2: LNHDA and SQIVND (reference sequence). CDR3 bases: TGTGCCAGTAGTATTTTAAGGCAGCCAACCGAAAAACTGTTTTTT. The encoded protein is CASSILRQPTEKLFF.

The V call is TRBV10-3, the J call TRBJ2-6; D call uncertain. Germline V gene data show CDR1 as ENHRY and CDR2 as SYGVKD. The V and J ends lost 6 bases and 1 base respectively, with 10 bases between them. CDR3 length equals 15 residues. CDR3 DNA sequence: TGTGCCATCAGCCCACCCGGGTCTGGGGCCAACGTCCTGACTTTC. Translated, it gives CAISPPGSGANVLTF.

The chain couples TRBV25-1 to TRBJ1-1, with D possibly matching TRBD1 (5 bases). V shed 5 bases and J shed 5 bases, with 15 bases lying between them. Germline values: CDR1 MGHDK, CDR2 SYGVNS. The CDR3 runs 14 residues. CDR3 sequence (DNA): TGTGCCAGCAGTCATCCCGCGGGGGGGACTGAAGCTTTCTTT. Translating it yields CASSHPAGGTEAFF.

V is TRBV7-9 and J is TRBJ1-2, with TRBD1 identical over 12 bases. The trim removed 0 bases at V and 2 bases at J, leaving 1 base unmatched. Germline CDR1 SEHNR, CDR2 FQNEAQ (reference sequence). The CDR3 sequence is 16 residues long. The CDR3 reads CASSLAGQGANYGYTF. The CDR3 nucleotides read TGTGCCAGCAGCTTAGCGGGACAGGGGGCGAACTATGGCTACACCTTC.

This sequence joins TRBV25-1 and TRBJ2-5; 7 nucleotides agree with TRBD1. J was trimmed by 6 bases and V by 4 bases; bases with no gene match: 20. The CDR3 runs to 18 residues. The V gene's germline CDR1 is MGHDK and CDR2 SYGVNS. CDR3 sequence reads: CASSGSWGDRQGDKTQYF. For the CDR3, the DNA is TGTGCCAGCAGTGGATCGTGGGGAGATCGACAGGGAGATAAGACCCAGTACTTC.

This CDR3 reads CASSKTQGLQPQHF. CDR3 coding DNA: TGTGCCAGTAGTAAAACACAGGGTTTGCAGCCCCAGCATTTT. The chain joins TRBV19 to TRBJ1-5; maybe TRBD1 (6 bases). Deletions cut 4 bases from V and 7 bases from J, with 14 bases between. Per the germline V gene, CDR1 is LNHDA and CDR2 is SQIVND (reference sequence). The CDR3 contains 14 residues.

This clone has just a few counts. The J gene is TRBJ2-2, the V gene TRBV7-3; D is undetermined. The CDR3 spans 15 residues. V gave up 3 bases and J gave up 5 bases, with 13 bases separating them. Germline V gene data show CDR1 as SGHTA and CDR2 as FQGTGA. This CDR3 reads CASSLSSRGTGELFF. As DNA, the CDR3 is TGTGCCAGCAGCTTGTCCTCACGAGGAACCGGGGAGCTGTTTTTT.

The V gene is TRBV6-6, the J gene TRBJ1-1; D call uncertain. Germline V CDR1 and CDR2: MNHNY, SVGAGI (reference sequence). The CDR3 loop spans 14 amino acids. Between the trimmed V and J ends, which lost 5 bases and 5 bases, there was a span of 15 bases. Written as DNA, the CDR3 is TGTGCCAGCAGTCAGACAACCACCTGGACTGAAGCTTTCTTT. Translated, it gives CASSQTTTWTEAFF.

In the case of this clone: Within the sample, other DNA sequences also encode this same CDR3. This chain joins TRBV5-1 and TRBJ1-4; D is ambiguous. The V gene's germline CDR1 is SGHRS and CDR2 YFSETQ. The CDR3 has 15 residues. Trimming took 1 base from V and 4 from J, leaving 11 bases between them. The CDR3 is CASSLMGANNEKLFF. The CDR3 nucleotides read TGCGCCAGCAGCTTGATGGGAGCCAATAATGAAAAACTGTTTTTT.

The CDR3 sequence is CASSSSGTGWQPQHF. The CDR3 nucleotides are TGTGCCAGCAGTTCGTCCGGGACAGGGTGGCAGCCCCAGCATTTT. This chain joins TRBV28 and TRBJ1-5; the match to TRBD1 covers 9 bases. In germline, CDR1 is MDHEN, CDR2 SYDVKM. Germline trimming cut 4 bases from V and 7 bases from J; bases unmatched to any gene: 8. The CDR3 runs to 15 residues.

The chain couples TRBV9 to TRBJ1-2, with D possibly TRBD1 on 5 matching bases. With 4 bases removed from V and 6 bases from J, the gap between germline ends came to 13 bases. CDR3 length equals 13 residues. The V gene's germline CDR1 is SGDLS and CDR2 YYNGEE. The CDR3: CASSPGTGHGYTF. In DNA, the CDR3 is TGTGCCAGCAGCCCCGGAACAGGCCATGGCTACACCTTC.